This TCR beta chain was found in a study of regulatory T cells in long-lasting Graves disease. The germline CDR1 and CDR2 sequences are MNHEY and SVGEGT. The CDR3 extends over 13 amino acids. The time point here: newly diagnosed GD, antithyroid drugs for less than 3 months. TCR sequences were obtained from RNA taken from PBMCs. This clonotype was counted between two and nine times. The junction departs from the called germline gene at one end, perhaps through a read error. iRepertoire HTBI primers and Arm-PCR of CDR3 regions built TCR beta libraries. TCRdb used MiXCR to reprocess the multiplex PCR reads, holding one entry per CDR3 protein. Among a few hundred thousand distinct CDR3 sequences listed, about 18% were seen once. A further study also used this sample, focusing on T cells in Graves' hyperthyroidism and ophthalmopathy.

Sequenced here: peripheral blood mononuclear cells (PBMCs), sampled at new diagnosis, from a patient treated with antithyroid drugs. The chain couples TRBV6-2 or TRBV6-3 to TRBJ1-2; TRBD1 matches at 9 bases. The TCR comes from a woman aged 25 to 39 with Graves disease. The CDR3 reads CASRRTGVNGYAF. DNA of the CDR3: TGTGCCAGCAGGAGGACAGGGGTTAATGGCTACGCCTTC.